The 8 T cell receptor beta chains below come from one sample, sequenced in a study of cytomegalovirus exposure and HLA in healthy donors. PCR amplification relied on 60 Vbeta primers (plus 13 Jbeta primers). Profiling relied on immunoSEQ multiplex PCR, and the TCRdb table lists in-frame clones only, not all of them. This sample yields 100,000 to 150,000 clones, of which approximately 80% are seen a single time; 4.2% belongs to the top ten. The sample was PBMCs. These receptors were obtained from a male donor in good health and CMV-seropositive.

This chain uses TRBV9 with TRBJ2-1; perhaps TRBD1 as D (6 bases). Germline-derived CDR1 and CDR2 are SGDLS and YYNGEE. V lost 2 bases and J 6 bases, leaving 15 bases between the germline ends. The CDR3 extends over 15 amino acids. CDR3 amino acids: CASSVQGSIINEQFF. The CDR3 region has the DNA TGTGCCAGCAGCGTGCAGGGGTCGATTATCAATGAGCAGTTCTTC.

The chain combines TRBV6-5 with TRBJ1-2; no reliable D call. V was pared by 6 bases and J by 8 bases, with 19 bases between. The CDR3 sequence is 14 residues long. Germline CDR1 and CDR2: MNHEY and SVGAGI. CDR3 nucleotides: TGTGCCAGCAGCTATACAAAGCACCGGGGAGGCTACACCTTC. It translates to CASSYTKHRGGYTF.

The V and J genes are TRBV9 and TRBJ1-5; no reliable D call. Trimming stripped 4 bases from V and 4 bases from J, with 21 bases between. The V gene's germline CDR1 is SGDLS and CDR2 YYNGEE. The CDR3 contains 17 residues. The DNA for the CDR3 is TGTGCCAGCAGCAAAAACCCGCCGGGCGGGGAAAATCAGCCCCAGCATTTT. The encoded protein is CASSKNPPGGENQPQHF.

This clone occurred a few times. This chain links TRBV10-3 with TRBJ1-5; unclear D gene. Trimming pared 8 bases from V and 1 base from J, leaving 12 bases between. CDR1 is ENHRY and CDR2 is SYGVKD in the germline V gene. The CDR3 runs 14 residues. The CDR3 DNA reads TGTGCCATCGGGGAGGGTATGAGCAATCAGCCCCAGCATTTT. As protein: CAIGEGMSNQPQHF.

The chain employs TRBV5-4 and TRBJ1-6; 7 bases fit TRBD1. V dropped 4 bases and J dropped 10; count of bases not matched to a gene: 11. This CDR3 is built from 15 residues. CDR1 SGHNT and CDR2 YYREEE come from the germline V gene (reference sequence). CDR3 DNA: TGTGCCAGCAGCCAGGGGGGACAGACTCGATCACCCCTCCACTTT. As protein: CASSQGGQTRSPLHF.

V gene TRBV7-9 combines with J gene TRBJ1-2, with no clear D. Germline-derived CDR1 and CDR2 are SEHNR and FQNEAQ (reference sequence). V lost 1 base, J lost 3 bases, and 9 bases lay in between. The CDR3 is 14 residues long. In nucleotides, the CDR3 is TGTGCCAGCAGCTTAGTAGGGAGCGACTATGGCTACACCTTC. Its protein product is CASSLVGSDYGYTF. Based on the CDR3 plus reference TRBV7-9 and TRBJ1-2, the full variable domain is DTGVSQNPRHKITKRGQNVTFRCDPISEHNRLYWYRQTLGQGPEFLTYFQNEAQLEKSRLLSDRFSAERPKGSFSTLEIQRTEQGDSAMYLCASSLVGSDYGYTFGSGTRLTVV.

The J gene is TRBJ1-2, the V gene TRBV13; D perhaps matches TRBD1 (6 bases). Germline CDR1 reads PRHDT; CDR2 reads FYEKMQ (reference sequence). The V gene lost 4 bases and the J gene lost 8 bases, with 20 bases spanning the gap. CDR3 length: 15 residues. This CDR3 is CASSYQGWAAEGYTF. CDR3 sequence (DNA): TGTGCCAGCAGCTACCAGGGGTGGGCAGCTGAGGGCTACACCTTC.

The chain couples TRBV19 to TRBJ1-2; D unclear. This CDR3 comprises 13 residues. Trimming pared 5 bases from V and 0 bases from J, leaving 7 bases between. From germline, CDR1 is LNHDA and CDR2 SQIVND (reference sequence). The CDR3 DNA is TGTGCCAGTAGTGCGCCGTCTAACTATGGCTACACCTTC. It encodes CASSAPSNYGYTF.